The 19 T cell receptor beta chains below come from one sample, sequenced in a study of cytomegalovirus exposure and HLA in healthy donors. PCR amplification relied on 60 Vbeta primers (plus 13 Jbeta primers). The repertoire was sequenced with immunoSEQ multiplex PCR; TCRdb's copy has only in-frame clones and lacks some. In the table there are about 300,000 clones, about nine tenths of which are singletons. Sequenced: PBMCs. The receptors stem from a middle-aged man in good health and CMV-seropositive.

The chain couples TRBV28 to TRBJ2-3; perhaps TRBD2 as D (6 bases). The CDR3 loop spans 16 amino acids. V lost 5 bases and J 4 bases, leaving 19 bases between the germline ends. Looked up from germline, CDR1 is MDHEN and CDR2 is SYDVKM. CDR3 region: CASSGLVGGDADTQYF. The CDR3 bases are TGTGCCAGCAGTGGACTCGTGGGAGGTGATGCAGATACGCAGTATTTT.

The chain couples TRBV9 to TRBJ2-7; the D gene is possibly TRBD2 (5 bases). V shed 0 bases and J shed 2 bases, with 12 bases lying between them. Germline lookup yields CDR1 SGDLS and CDR2 YYNGEE. The CDR3 has 15 residues. The chain's CDR3 is CASSVGAEPTYEQYF. In nucleotides, the CDR3 is TGTGCCAGCAGCGTAGGAGCGGAACCGACCTACGAGCAGTACTTC. The full variable domain, with the rest looked up from reference TRBV9 and TRBJ2-7, is DSGVTQTPKHLITATGQRVTLRCSPRSGDLSVYWYQQSLDQGLQFLIQYYNGEERAKGNILERFSAQQFPDLHSELNLSSLELGDSALYFCASSVGAEPTYEQYFGPGTRLTVT.

The chain joins TRBV27 to TRBJ2-7; a possible D gene is TRBD2 (5 bases). CDR3 length: 16 residues. Looked up from germline, CDR1 is MNHEY and CDR2 is SMNVEV (reference sequence). V was trimmed by 5 bases and J by 3 bases, leaving 20 bases between them. In DNA, the CDR3 is TGTGCCAGCAGTCTGACCGATCCCCGACGGGGCTACGAGCAGTACTTC. Translation gives CASSLTDPRRGYEQYF.

This clone was recorded only once. J is TRBJ2-7 and V is TRBV27, with 8 bases that match TRBD1. The CDR3 runs 14 residues. The germline gives CDR1 MNHEY, CDR2 SMNVEV (reference sequence). V gave up 8 bases and J gave up 6 bases; unmatched junction bases: 12. The CDR3 DNA reads as TGTGCCAGCGGGCCAGGGCAGGGGGCTCTCGAGCAGTACTTC. Its translation is CASGPGQGALEQYF.

The V gene is TRBV5-1, the J gene TRBJ2-5; possible D gene TRBD2, 8 bases. CDR1 is SGHRS and CDR2 is YFSETQ in the germline V gene. The CDR3 runs 16 residues. Trimming left V 4 bases short and J 7 bases short, with 23 bases between. The CDR3 region has the DNA TGCGCCAGCAGCGCCGGCCGGACAGGACTAGCTAGGACCCAGTACTTC. Protein product: CASSAGRTGLARTQYF.

The chain has TRBV30 and TRBJ1-2; TRBD1 aligns across 11 bases. CDR1 is GTSNPN and CDR2 is SVGIG in the germline V gene (reference sequence). The CDR3 is made up of 14 amino acids. V was clipped by 0 bases and J by 6 bases; unmatched bases: 3. The DNA of the CDR3 is TGTGCCTGGAGTGTGGGACAGGGGGGCGATGGCTACACCTTC. Amino acids: CAWSVGQGGDGYTF.

This clone has just one count. The chain employs TRBV5-4 and TRBJ2-2; D may be TRBD2 (5 bases). The CDR3 covers 15 residues. The germline CDR1 and CDR2 sequences are SGHNT and YYREEE (reference sequence). Trimming pared 1 base from V and 0 bases from J, leaving 7 bases between. CDR3 nucleotide sequence: TGTGCCAGCAGCTTGAGGGAGACGAACACCGGGGAGCTGTTTTTT. Its translation: CASSLRETNTGELFF. Complete variable domain (other parts from reference TRBV5-4 and TRBJ2-2): ETGVTQSPTHLIKTRGQQVTLRCSSQSGHNTVSWYQQALGQGPQFIFQYYREEENGRGNFPPRFSGLQFPNYSSELNVNALELDDSALYLCASSLRETNTGELFFGEGSRLTVL.

This sequence joins TRBV2 and TRBJ2-5, with 8 positions matching TRBD1. Trimming at V came to 5 bases and at J to 0 bases, leaving 5 bases not matched to a gene. The CDR3 is 15 amino acids. Germline lookup yields CDR1 SNHLY and CDR2 FYNNEI. The CDR3 coding sequence is TGTGCCAGCAGTCTAGACAGGGGCCACCAAGAGACCCAGTACTTC. Protein: CASSLDRGHQETQYF.

This clone was recorded only once. The chain is built from TRBV6-5 and TRBJ2-3; TRBD2 matches at 8 bases. V gave up 3 bases and J gave up 4 bases; unmatched junction bases: 9. The CDR3 extends over 16 amino acids. Germline V gene lookup returns CDR1 MNHEY and CDR2 SVGAGI. CDR3 loop: CASSYQAGEVSDTQYF. The CDR3 DNA follows: TGTGCCAGCAGTTATCAAGCGGGAGAAGTTTCAGATACGCAGTATTTT.

This sequence joins TRBV5-1 and TRBJ2-5, with TRBD2 identical over 7 bases. V dropped 4 bases and J dropped 0; count of bases not matched to a gene: 3. This CDR3 is built from 14 residues. Germline V gives CDR1 SGHRS, CDR2 YFSETQ. In DNA form, the CDR3 reads TGCGCCAGCAGCCCCCGGGGGGACCAAGAGACCCAGTACTTC. Encoded protein: CASSPRGDQETQYF.

In this sample, this clone turned up once. The V gene is TRBV7-2, the J gene TRBJ2-1, with 7 bases identical to TRBD2. The V gene's germline CDR1 is SGHTA and CDR2 FQGNSA. Trimming removed 6 bases from V and 4 bases from J; junction bases left unmatched: 9. The CDR3 sequence is 15 residues long. As DNA, the CDR3 is TGTGCCAGCAGTGAGGGGCTAGCGGTTTACAATGAGCAGTTCTTC. The encoded protein is CASSEGLAVYNEQFF.

The gene calls are TRBV28 and TRBJ2-1, with D unresolved. CDR1 and CDR2 (germline): MDHEN, SYDVKM. This CDR3 region has 15 residues. V was shortened by 5 bases and J by 2 bases, with 13 bases between the two germline ends. The DNA of the CDR3 is TGTGCCAGCAGTATACCTAGTAGAACCTACAATGAGCAGTTCTTC. Amino acid sequence: CASSIPSRTYNEQFF.

The chain joins TRBV7-2 to TRBJ1-5, with D tentatively TRBD1 (6 bases). The CDR3 totals 15 residues. CDR1 and CDR2 from the germline V gene are SGHTA and FQGNSA. V gave up 2 bases and J gave up 7 bases, with 15 bases separating them. The CDR3 DNA sequence: TGTGCCAGCAGCTTACGAACAGGGAGAGGACAGCCCCAGCATTTT. Its protein is CASSLRTGRGQPQHF.

This sequence joins TRBV28 and TRBJ1-5; 8 bases agree with TRBD1. This CDR3 region has 18 residues. In germline, CDR1 is MDHEN, CDR2 SYDVKM. The trim removed 4 bases at V and 1 base at J, leaving 12 bases unmatched. The CDR3 nucleotides are TGTGCCAGCAGTTGGGGACAGGTGGGGTATGGGAGCAATCAGCCCCAGCATTTT. Protein sequence: CASSWGQVGYGSNQPQHF.

The chain is built from TRBV10-1 and TRBJ2-3, with 10 bases matching TRBD2. J was trimmed by 1 base and V by 3 bases; bases with no gene match: 4. Germline assignment: CDR1 WNHNN and CDR2 SYGVQD (reference sequence). This CDR3 comprises 16 residues. CDR3 nucleotides: TGCGCCAGCAGTGATCCCGGGACTAGCGGCACAGATACGCAGTATTTT. Translated, it gives CASSDPGTSGTDTQYF.

The chain uses TRBV12-5 and TRBJ2-1, with TRBD1 matching 10 bases. Looked up from germline, CDR1 is LGHNT and CDR2 is FRNRAP. There are 15 residues in the CDR3. The ends lost 4 bases at V and 4 bases at J; junction bases unmatched: 4. CDR3 DNA: TGTGCTAGTGGTTCTCCGGGACAGGGGTACAATGAGCAGTTCTTC. Translation gives CASGSPGQGYNEQFF.

The V gene is TRBV14, the J gene TRBJ2-1; TRBD2 aligns across 8 bases. The CDR3 is 15 amino acids. In germline, CDR1 is SGHDN, CDR2 FVKESK. The trim removed 4 bases at V and 3 bases at J, leaving 5 bases unmatched. The chain's CDR3 is CASSLGGGYYNEQFF. CDR3 DNA sequence: TGTGCCAGCAGCCTGGGCGGGGGGTACTACAATGAGCAGTTCTTC.

The chain carries TRBV6-5 and TRBJ2-2; tentatively, D is TRBD1 (5 bases). The CDR3 is made up of 12 amino acids. V was clipped by 7 bases and J by 8 bases, with 11 bases between them. Germline CDR1 MNHEY, CDR2 SVGAGI. CDR3 coding DNA: TGTGCCAGCATGCTAGGGGCAGGGGAGCTGTTTTTT. This translates into CASMLGAGELFF.

The genes are TRBV21-1 and TRBJ2-1; TRBD1 is the table's D call and was not checked against the DNA. TRBV21-1 is a documented pseudogene. The CDR3 is 17 amino acids. The CDR3 loop is CASSKKRLLRSYNEQFF. CDR3 coding DNA: TGTGCCAGCAGCAAAAAAAGATTGTTACGCAGCTACAATGAGCAGTTCTTC.